The 4 T cell receptor beta chains below all came from one sample that was sequenced in a study of shared clonotypes between healthy human individuals. Produced via immunoSEQ multiplex PCR; TCRdb's table is partial and in-frame only. The sample includes nearly 2 million clones, about 95% seen only once; the top ten take 1% to 1.5%. Naive-designated CD8 cells lacked CD45RO, were positively enriched for CCR7, and omitted terminally differentiated effector memory CD45RA+ cells. The sequencing sample was made of naive CD8+ T cells sorted from blood. The receptors come from a man between 18 and 29 years old in good health.

This clone was picked up one time. The chain recombines TRBV7-2 with TRBJ1-2; D is undetermined. The germline V gene encodes CDR1 SGHTA and CDR2 FQGNSA. The length of the CDR3 is 15 residues. Trimming cost V 5 bases and J 2 bases, with 15 bases left between them. For the CDR3, the DNA is TGTGCCAGCAGCACAGACAATTTCGCGAACTATGGCTACACCTTC. Its translation: CASSTDNFANYGYTF.

The genes are TRBV9 and TRBJ2-2, with a possible D match to TRBD2 (6 bases). Per germline, CDR1 SGDLS and CDR2 YYNGEE. The CDR3 is made up of 18 amino acids. V gave up 5 bases and J gave up 3 bases, with 23 bases separating them. The CDR3 DNA follows: TGTGCCAGCAGTGGATCGGGGAAGGGACTTACGGACACCGGGGAGCTGTTTTTT. This translates into CASSGSGKGLTDTGELFF.

V is TRBV19 and J is TRBJ2-5, with D possibly TRBD2 on 6 matching bases. The length of the CDR3 is 14 residues. V lost 1 base and J lost 4, with 10 bases in between. CDR1 LNHDA and CDR2 SQIVND come from the germline V gene (reference sequence). The CDR3 nucleotides are TGTGCCAGTAGTATAGTTGGGGGAGGAGAGACCCAGTACTTC. Translation: CASSIVGGGETQYF.

The chain has TRBV5-6 and TRBJ2-7; TRBD2 matches 7 bases. The J segment lost 2 bases and the V segment lost 1 base, leaving 3 bases of the junction unmatched. In germline, CDR1 is SGHDT, CDR2 YYEEEE. The CDR3 runs 14 residues. CDR3 bases: TGTGCCAGCAGCTTGAGCGGGAAACCCTACGAGCAGTACTTC. Its translation is CASSLSGKPYEQYF.